These 2 T cell receptor beta chains were sequenced from one sample in a study of blood T cell repertoires in COVID-19. Sequencing used immunoSEQ multiplex PCR; TCRdb keeps in-frame clones, though not all of them. The sample yields tens of thousands of clones, roughly 87% seen once. The sample comprised peripheral blood. The receptors were gathered from a woman older than 75 with acute or convalescent COVID-19.

The chain uses TRBV10-2 and TRBJ2-1; D is possibly TRBD1 (6 bases). Germline CDR1 and CDR2: WSHSY and SAAADI. Trimming left V 2 bases short and J 7 bases short, with 9 bases between. This CDR3 comprises 13 residues. CDR3 DNA sequence: TGCGCCAGCAGTGAGAACAGGGTGAATGAGCAGTTCTTC. Residues: CASSENRVNEQFF.

The V and J genes are TRBV11-2 and TRBJ1-6; 9 bases are shared with TRBD1. Germline assignment: CDR1 SGHAT and CDR2 FQNNGV. The CDR3 runs to 15 residues. The ends lost 5 bases at V and 9 bases at J; junction bases unmatched: 8. CDR3 in amino acids: CASSGSDRGPSPLHF. As DNA, the CDR3 is TGTGCCAGCAGCGGATCGGACAGGGGTCCTTCACCCCTCCACTTT.